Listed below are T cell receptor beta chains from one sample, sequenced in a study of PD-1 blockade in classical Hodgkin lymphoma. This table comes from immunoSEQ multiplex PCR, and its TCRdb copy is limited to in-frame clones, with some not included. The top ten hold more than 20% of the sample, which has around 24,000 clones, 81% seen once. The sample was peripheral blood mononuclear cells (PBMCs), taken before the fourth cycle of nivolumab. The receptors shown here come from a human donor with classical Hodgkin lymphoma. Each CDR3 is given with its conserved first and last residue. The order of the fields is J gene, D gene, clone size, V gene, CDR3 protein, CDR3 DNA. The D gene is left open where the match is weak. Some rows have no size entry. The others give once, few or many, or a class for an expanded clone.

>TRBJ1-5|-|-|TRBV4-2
CASSQVGRSYSNQPQHF
TGTGCCAGCAGCCAAGTAGGGCGCAGTTACAGCAATCAGCCCCAGCATTTT
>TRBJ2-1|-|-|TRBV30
CLGETSYNEQFF
TGTCTCGGGGAAACCTCCTACAATGAGCAGTTCTTC
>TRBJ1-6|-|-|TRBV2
CASSVQQGDSPLHF
TGTGCCAGCAGTGTGCAACAGGGTGATTCACCCCTCCACTTT
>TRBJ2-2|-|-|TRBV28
CASSPQTGQINGGELFF
TGTGCCAGCAGTCCCCAAACCGGACAGATCAACGGCGGGGAGCTGTTTTTT
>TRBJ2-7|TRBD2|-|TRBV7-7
CASSLGLADEQYF
TGTGCTAGCAGCTTAGGACTAGCTGACGAGCAGTACTTC
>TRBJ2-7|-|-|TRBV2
CASSRQEMISYEQYF
TGTGCCAGCAGTCGACAGGAGATGATCTCCTACGAGCAGTACTTC
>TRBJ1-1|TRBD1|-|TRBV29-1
CSVEPTGGDTEAFF
TGCAGCGTTGAGCCCACAGGGGGGGACACTGAAGCTTTCTTT
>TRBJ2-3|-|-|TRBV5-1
CASSLVGDYSDTQYF
TGCGCCAGCAGCTTGGTAGGCGACTATTCAGATACGCAGTATTTT
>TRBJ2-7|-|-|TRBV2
CASSPRWQKARYEQYF
TGTGCCAGCAGCCCCCGTTGGCAAAAGGCTCGCTACGAGCAGTACTTC
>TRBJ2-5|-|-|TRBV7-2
CASSFIRERETQYF
TGTGCCAGCAGCTTCATCAGGGAGCGGGAGACCCAGTACTTC
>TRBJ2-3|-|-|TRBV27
CASSSLKRPDTQYF
TGTGCCAGCAGTTCCCTGAAGCGGCCAGATACGCAGTATTTT
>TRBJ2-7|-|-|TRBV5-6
CASSPSEGVSSYEQYF
TGTGCCAGCAGCCCCTCAGAGGGGGTTTCTTCCTACGAGCAGTACTTC
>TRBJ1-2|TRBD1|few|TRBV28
CASSPAERTGGFRF
TGTGCCAGCAGCCCGGCTGAGAGGACAGGGGGGTTCCGCTTC
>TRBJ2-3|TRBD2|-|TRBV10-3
CAIFAGANTDTQYF
TGTGCCATCTTCGCGGGAGCGAATACAGATACGCAGTATTTT
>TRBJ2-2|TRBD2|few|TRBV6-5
CASSYLSSGRPGELFF
TGTGCCAGCAGTTACTTGTCTAGCGGGAGACCCGGGGAGCTGTTTTTT
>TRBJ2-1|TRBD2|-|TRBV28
CASLPSGRGTYNEQFF
TGTGCCAGCTTACCTAGCGGGAGAGGTACCTACAATGAGCAGTTCTTC
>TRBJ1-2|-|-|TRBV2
CASSGQNNYGYTF
TGTGCCAGCAGTGGGCAGAACAACTATGGCTACACCTTC
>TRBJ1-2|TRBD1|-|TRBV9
CASSAGGGPNYGYTF
TGTGCCAGCAGCGCCGGAGGGGGCCCCAACTATGGCTACACCTTC
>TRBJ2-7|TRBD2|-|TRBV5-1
CASSSTTGGLAGLTYEQYF
TGCGCCAGCAGCTCGACGACAGGGGGACTAGCGGGGCTAACCTACGAGCAGTACTTC
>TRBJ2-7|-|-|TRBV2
CASNLDAGPTYEQYF
TGTGCCAGCAATCTAGATGCGGGACCGACCTACGAGCAGTACTTC
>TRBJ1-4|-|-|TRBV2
CASSESHPTNEKLFF
TGTGCCAGCAGTGAATCCCACCCAACTAATGAAAAACTGTTTTTT
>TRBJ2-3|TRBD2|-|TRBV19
CARLTGAGGLYF
TGTGCCAGGCTGACGGGGGCGGGGGGGCTTTATTTT
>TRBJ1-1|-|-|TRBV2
CASSRGLTENTEAFF
TGTGCCAGCAGTCGGGGATTAACTGAGAACACTGAAGCTTTCTTT
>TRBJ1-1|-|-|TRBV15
CATSRAGANTEAFF
TGTGCCACCAGCAGAGCTGGGGCGAACACTGAAGCTTTCTTT
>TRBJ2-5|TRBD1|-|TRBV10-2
CASSEAGGQETQYF
TGCGCCAGCAGTGAGGCAGGGGGCCAAGAGACCCAGTACTTC
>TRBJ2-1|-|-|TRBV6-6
CASSHEKTSNNEQFF
TGTGCCAGCAGCCATGAGAAAACCTCAAACAATGAGCAGTTCTTC
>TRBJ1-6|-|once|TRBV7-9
CASSPGSSYNSPLHF
TGTGCCAGCAGCCCGGGGAGCTCCTATAATTCACCCCTCCACTTT
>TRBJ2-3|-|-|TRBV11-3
CASSLDLGGVVPDTQYF
TGTGCCAGCAGCTTAGATCTGGGCGGGGTAGTACCAGATACGCAGTATTTT
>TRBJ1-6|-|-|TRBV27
CASRPVDMAGHSPLHF
TGTGCCAGCAGACCCGTCGACATGGCAGGGCACTCACCCCTCCACTTT
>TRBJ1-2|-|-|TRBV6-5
CASRKGGAGYGYTF
TGTGCCAGCAGAAAGGGGGGCGCAGGCTATGGCTACACCTTC
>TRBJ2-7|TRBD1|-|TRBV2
CASSDLRNAGGEQYF
TGTGCCAGCAGTGACTTAAGGAATGCAGGGGGCGAGCAGTACTTC
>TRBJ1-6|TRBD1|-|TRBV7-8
CASSLVGGINSPLHF
TGTGCCAGCAGCTTAGTAGGGGGCATAAATTCACCCCTCCACTTT
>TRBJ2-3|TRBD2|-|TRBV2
CANRGLAGLLDTQYF
TGTGCCAACAGGGGACTAGCGGGACTATTGGATACGCAGTATTTT
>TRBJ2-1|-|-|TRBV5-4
CASSLPHTNEQFF
TGTGCCAGCAGCTTACCACACACCAATGAGCAGTTCTTC
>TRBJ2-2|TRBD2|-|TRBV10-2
CASSIIAGGNTGELFF
TGCGCCAGCAGTATCATAGCGGGAGGGAACACCGGGGAGCTGTTTTTT
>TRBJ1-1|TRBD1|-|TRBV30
CAWSTRTGPIMNTEAFF
TGTGCCTGGAGTACCCGGACAGGGCCTATAATGAACACTGAAGCTTTCTTT
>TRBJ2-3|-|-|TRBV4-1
CASSLGLQSSTDTQYF
TGCGCCAGCAGCCTAGGACTACAGTCAAGCACAGATACGCAGTATTTT
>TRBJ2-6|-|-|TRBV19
CASLSPGAGANVLTF
TGTGCCAGTCTCTCCCCGGGGGCTGGGGCCAACGTCCTGACTTTC
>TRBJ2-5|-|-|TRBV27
CASSGGTETQYF
TGTGCCAGCAGTGGGGGGACAGAGACCCAGTACTTC
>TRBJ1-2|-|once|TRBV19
CATKDVLYGYTF
TGTGCCACCAAGGACGTCCTCTATGGCTACACCTTC
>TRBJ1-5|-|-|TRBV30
CAWSLGINQPQHF
TGTGCCTGGAGTTTGGGAATCAATCAGCCCCAGCATTTT
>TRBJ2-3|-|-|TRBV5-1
CASSSGNPDTQYF
TGCGCCAGCAGCTCGGGGAATCCAGATACGCAGTATTTT